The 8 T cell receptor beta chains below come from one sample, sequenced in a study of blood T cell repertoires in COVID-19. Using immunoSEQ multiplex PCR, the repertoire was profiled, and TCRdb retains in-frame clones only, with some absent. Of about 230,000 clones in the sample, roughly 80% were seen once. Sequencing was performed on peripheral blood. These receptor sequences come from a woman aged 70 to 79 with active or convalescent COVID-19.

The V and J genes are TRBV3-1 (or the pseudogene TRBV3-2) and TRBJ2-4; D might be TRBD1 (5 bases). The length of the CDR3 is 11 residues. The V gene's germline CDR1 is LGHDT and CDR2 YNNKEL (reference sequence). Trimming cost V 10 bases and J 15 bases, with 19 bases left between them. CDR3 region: CATGRDSLRYF. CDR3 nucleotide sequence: TGTGCCACCGGCCGCGACAGTCTCAGGTACTTC.

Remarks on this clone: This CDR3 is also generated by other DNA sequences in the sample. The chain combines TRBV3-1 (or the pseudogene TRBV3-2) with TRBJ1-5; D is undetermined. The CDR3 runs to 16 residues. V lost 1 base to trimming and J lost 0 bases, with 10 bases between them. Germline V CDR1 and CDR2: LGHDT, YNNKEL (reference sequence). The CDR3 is CASSQGTANSNQPQHF. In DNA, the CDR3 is TGTGCCAGCAGCCAAGGAACAGCTAATAGCAATCAGCCCCAGCATTTT.

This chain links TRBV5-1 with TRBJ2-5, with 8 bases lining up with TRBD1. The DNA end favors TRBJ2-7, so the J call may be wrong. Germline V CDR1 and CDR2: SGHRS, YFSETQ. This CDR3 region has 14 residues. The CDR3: CASSSGTGGDEQYF. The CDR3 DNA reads TGCGCCAGCAGCTCCGGGACAGGAGGGGACGAGCAGTACTTC.

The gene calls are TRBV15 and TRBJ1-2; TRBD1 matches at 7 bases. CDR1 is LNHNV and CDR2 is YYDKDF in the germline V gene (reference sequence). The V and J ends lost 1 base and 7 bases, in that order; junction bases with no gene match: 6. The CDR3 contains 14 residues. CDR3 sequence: CATSRAYDRVGYTF. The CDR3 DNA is TGTGCCACCAGCAGAGCCTACGACAGGGTTGGCTACACCTTC.

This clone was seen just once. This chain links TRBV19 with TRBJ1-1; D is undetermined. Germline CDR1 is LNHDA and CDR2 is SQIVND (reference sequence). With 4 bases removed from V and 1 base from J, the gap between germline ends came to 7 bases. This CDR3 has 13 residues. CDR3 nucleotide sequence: TGTGCCAGTAGTAGAACAGAGAACACTGAAGCTTTCTTT. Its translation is CASSRTENTEAFF.

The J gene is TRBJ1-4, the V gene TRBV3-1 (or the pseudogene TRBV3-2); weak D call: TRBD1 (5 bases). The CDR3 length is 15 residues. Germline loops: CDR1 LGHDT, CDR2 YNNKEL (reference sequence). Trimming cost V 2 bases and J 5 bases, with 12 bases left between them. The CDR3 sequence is CASSQSDSYNEKLFF. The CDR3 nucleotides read TGTGCCAGCAGCCAATCTGACAGTTACAATGAAAAACTGTTTTTT.

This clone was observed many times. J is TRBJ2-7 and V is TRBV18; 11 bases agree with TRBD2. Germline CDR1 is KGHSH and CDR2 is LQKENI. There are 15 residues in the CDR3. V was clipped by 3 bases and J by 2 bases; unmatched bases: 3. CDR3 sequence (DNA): TGTGCCAGCTCACCTATACTAGCGGGAGCCTACGAGCAGTACTTC. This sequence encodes CASSPILAGAYEQYF.

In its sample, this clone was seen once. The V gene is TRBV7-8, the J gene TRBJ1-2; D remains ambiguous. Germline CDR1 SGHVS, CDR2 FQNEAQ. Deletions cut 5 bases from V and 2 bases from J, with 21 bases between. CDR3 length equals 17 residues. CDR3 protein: CASSHGRHRAPNYGYTF. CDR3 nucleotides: TGTGCCAGCAGCCACGGAAGGCACAGAGCCCCCAACTATGGCTACACCTTC.